The clone carrying this T cell receptor (beta chain) has ten or more counts. What it recognizes is unknown. Diagnosis rested on symptoms, serum thyroxine and TRAb, thyroid ultrasound, and orbital computed tomography. This specimen belongs to a study of T cells in Graves' hyperthyroidism and ophthalmopathy. Notes on the study in general: Ophthalmopathy cases were set apart from stable hyperthyroidism by a 13 V-J model. Most expanded thyroid clonotypes above 0.001 also appeared in blood.

RNA transcripts provided the source from which TCR beta CDR3 regions were amplified. Initially, a first-round RT-PCR of the TCR CDR3 employed the HTBI primer set. TCRdb re-called the multiplex PCR reads through MiXCR, storing one row per CDR3 protein. The repertoire holds approximately 300,000 distinct CDR3 sequences, with about a sixth as singletons. The V gene lost 7 bases and the J gene lost 5 bases, with 20 bases spanning the gap. There are 14 residues in the CDR3. The V gene's germline CDR1 is SQVTM and CDR2 ANQGSEA. The chain carries TRBV29-1 and TRBJ1-1, with a weak D call TRBD1 (6 bases). Sequencing was carried out using blood. This clonotype was sampled from a woman aged 60-75 years with Graves' ophthalmopathy. The CDR3 spells CSARERGLGTEAFF. The CDR3 DNA reads as TGCAGCGCGAGAGAGCGGGGGCTGGGTACTGAAGCTTTCTTT.